This TCR beta chain was profiled in a study of CD4 T cells in relation to SARS-CoV-2 and coronaviruses. Overall study context: Controls used an HIV-1 Nef peptide pool or no peptide. Study-wide results and caveats: Compared with monoreactive clones, crossreactive clones showed significantly weaker SARS-CoV-2 expansion.

The CDR3 spans 14 residues. Between the trimmed V and J ends, which lost 7 bases and 3 bases, there was a span of 12 bases. CDR1 and CDR2 (germline): LNHDA, SQIVND (reference sequence). Sequencing was performed with immunoSEQ multiplex PCR; in TCRdb, only in-frame clones are kept and a portion is missing. The table has roughly 24,000 clones, around 82% seen once. CD4+ T cells from unexposed donors were obtained before the COVID-19 pandemic (2011-2018). CD4+ T cells were isolated from the cells after around 10 days of culture. Each well had two million PBMCs in around 4.9% human AB serum with IL-2. Relative to its sample, this clone is medium-sized. The antigen is unknown.

The clonotype comes from a human donor in good health. The sample taken for sequencing was CD4+ T cells from PBMCs, cultured in vitro. The chain has TRBV19 and TRBJ2-2; a weak D match, TRBD2 (5 bases). The DNA for the CDR3 is TGTGCCAGTATAGGGCTAGCTCACACCGGGGAGCTGTTTTTT. Encoded protein: CASIGLAHTGELFF.